Below, 27 T cell receptor beta chains from the same sample are listed, as sequenced in a study of beta chain features in type 1 diabetes. The investigators reverse transcribed all of the isolated RNA, so they sequenced expressed TCRB transcripts. Sequencing was performed with immunoSEQ multiplex PCR; in TCRdb, only in-frame clones are kept and a portion is missing. This table has about 180,000 clones, about an eighth appearing once. Sequenced material: central memory CD4+ T cells from blood. These receptors all stem from a young woman in good health.

This clone was detected only a few times. The chain is built from TRBV7-3 and TRBJ2-2; D is uncertain. The V end was cut by 0 bases, the J end by 8 bases, with 4 bases between. Germline loops: CDR1 SGHTA, CDR2 FQGTGA. This CDR3 has 12 residues. This chain's CDR3 is CASSLTEGELFF. CDR3 DNA: TGTGCCAGCAGCTTAACAGAGGGGGAGCTGTTTTTT.

This clone has more than one count but fewer than ten. J is TRBJ2-7 and V is TRBV28, with 8 bases identical to TRBD2. The CDR3 covers 17 residues. Trimming cost V 5 bases and J 2 bases; bases outside gene matches: 14. Germline loops: CDR1 MDHEN, CDR2 SYDVKM. The CDR3 region has the DNA TGTGCCAGCAGTCCCCCCCGTGGTAGCGGGGCAACCTACGAGCAGTACTTC. This gives the protein CASSPPRGSGATYEQYF.

The V call is TRBV30, the J call TRBJ2-2; 8 positions agree with TRBD2. J gave up 6 bases and V 1 base, and 4 bases lay outside the gene matches. Germline CDR1 is GTSNPN and CDR2 is SVGIG (reference sequence). The CDR3 contains 14 residues. CDR3 coding DNA: TGTGCCTGGAGTGCGGGAGGGTTCGCCGGGGAGCTGTTTTTT. Its protein is CAWSAGGFAGELFF.

This clone occurred a few times. This chain links TRBV5-4 with TRBJ2-5; D perhaps matches TRBD2 (5 bases). The CDR3 runs 13 residues. Germline V gives CDR1 SGHNT, CDR2 YYREEE (reference sequence). Trimming took off 4 bases at V and 5 bases at J, with 12 bases between the two ends. CDR3 residues: CASSTGLEETQYF. DNA for the CDR3: TGTGCCAGCAGCACCGGACTGGAGGAGACCCAGTACTTC.

This chain links TRBV19 with TRBJ2-1; 11 bases are shared with TRBD2. This CDR3 contains 16 residues. The V gene's germline CDR1 is LNHDA and CDR2 SQIVND (reference sequence). With V trimmed by 5 bases and J by 6 bases, 9 bases remained unmatched. CDR3 loop: CASSPLFLAGGNEQFF. The CDR3, as DNA: TGTGCCAGTAGTCCCTTATTCCTAGCGGGAGGCAATGAGCAGTTCTTC. Together with reference TRBV19 and TRBJ2-1, the CDR3 gives the full variable domain: DGGITQSPKYLFRKEGQNVTLSCEQNLNHDAMYWYRQDPGQGLRLIYYSQIVNDFQKGDIAEGYSVSREKKESFPLTVTSAQKNPTAFYLCASSPLFLAGGNEQFFGPGTRLTVL.

This clone was found a few times. The genes are TRBV9 and TRBJ2-5; 8 nucleotides align to TRBD1. Germline V gene data show CDR1 as SGDLS and CDR2 as YYNGEE. Losses at the gene ends were 0 bases for V and 5 bases for J; bases not matched to a gene: 12. This CDR3 is built from 17 residues. This CDR3 is CASSVGPSGGMGETQYF. The CDR3 region has the DNA TGTGCCAGCAGCGTAGGTCCCTCAGGGGGCATGGGGGAGACCCAGTACTTC.

This clone was counted between two and nine times. Here the CDR3 DNA reads TGTGCCAGCAGCTTAGGCAGGCTCTATGGCTACACCTTC. Protein product: CASSLGRLYGYTF. The chain joins TRBV7-9 to TRBJ1-2; D unresolved. Deletions cut 1 base from V and 4 bases from J, with 7 bases between. Germline CDR1 and CDR2: SEHNR and FQNEAQ (reference sequence). The CDR3 runs to 13 residues.

This clone was seen ten or more times. The chain uses TRBV7-9 and TRBJ2-7; TRBD1 agrees at 12 bases. The CDR3 extends over 16 amino acids. Germline-derived CDR1 and CDR2 are SEHNR and FQNEAQ (reference sequence). Trimming cost V 5 bases and J 6 bases; bases outside gene matches: 11. CDR3 protein: CASSTGTGGQLSEQYF. DNA for the CDR3: TGTGCCAGCAGCACCGGGACAGGGGGCCAACTGAGCGAGCAGTACTTC. The full variable domain, completed using reference TRBV7-9 and TRBJ2-7, is DTGVSQNPRHKITKRGQNVTFRCDPISEHNRLYWYRQTLGQGPEFLTYFQNEAQLEKSRLLSDRFSAERPKGSFSTLEIQRTEQGDSAMYLCASSTGTGGQLSEQYFGPGTRLTVT.

This chain connects TRBV13 to TRBJ2-5; 14 bases map to TRBD2. This CDR3 contains 16 residues. V was clipped by 5 bases and J by 5 bases; unmatched bases: 7. Germline assignment: CDR1 PRHDT and CDR2 FYEKMQ (reference sequence). The CDR3 region has the DNA TGTGCCAGCAGCCGGGGACTAGCGGGAGACTGGGAGACCCAGTACTTC. Translated: CASSRGLAGDWETQYF.

This clone was detected a few times. This chain links TRBV5-8 with TRBJ1-5, with 10 bases identical to TRBD1. The CDR3 has 15 residues. The ends lost 3 bases at V and 6 bases at J; junction bases unmatched: 6. Germline-derived CDR1 and CDR2 are SGHTS and YDEGEE. CDR3 sequence: CASSSTGGVTQPQHF. DNA of the CDR3: TGTGCCAGCAGCTCGACAGGGGGCGTCACTCAGCCCCAGCATTTT. The entire variable domain, with the rest obtained from reference TRBV5-8 and TRBJ1-5, is as follows: EAGVTQSPTHLIKTRGQQATLRCSPISGHTSVYWYQQALGLGLQFLLWYDEGEERNRGNFPPRFSGRQFPNYSSELNVNALELEDSALYLCASSSTGGVTQPQHFGDGTRLSIL.

This clone appeared many times. The rearrangement links TRBV28 to TRBJ2-7; D is uncertain. The CDR3 extends over 12 amino acids. Germline lookup yields CDR1 MDHEN and CDR2 SYDVKM. V was shortened by 8 bases and J by 2 bases, with 10 bases between the two germline ends. CDR3 amino acids: CASCLAPYEQYF. The CDR3 DNA reads TGTGCCAGCTGCTTGGCTCCCTACGAGCAGTACTTC.

The gene calls are TRBV9 and TRBJ1-4, with D tentatively TRBD1 (5 bases). This CDR3 is built from 15 residues. Germline V gives CDR1 SGDLS, CDR2 YYNGEE. Trimming removed 0 bases from V and 5 bases from J, with 11 bases in between. The CDR3 DNA sequence: TGTGCCAGCAGCGTAGCTCCGGGGGGGAATGAAAAACTGTTTTTT. Protein: CASSVAPGGNEKLFF.

In this sample, this clone turned up a few times. The rearrangement joins TRBV2 to TRBJ2-1, with 15 bases identical to TRBD2. The CDR3 loop spans 15 amino acids. Germline values: CDR1 SNHLY, CDR2 FYNNEI. V was clipped by 6 bases and J by 7 bases; unmatched bases: 4. CDR3 protein: CASSGLAGGKNEQFF. As DNA, the CDR3 is TGTGCCAGCAGCGGACTAGCGGGAGGGAAAAATGAGCAGTTCTTC.

J is TRBJ2-5 and V is TRBV18, with TRBD1 identical over 11 bases. The CDR3 consists of 16 residues. Germline V gene lookup returns CDR1 KGHSH and CDR2 LQKENI. V lost 5 bases and J lost 3; bases outside the gene matches: 8. The CDR3 is CASSAAWGQGEETQYF. The CDR3 nucleotides are TGTGCCAGCTCAGCCGCATGGGGACAGGGGGAAGAGACCCAGTACTTC.

The chain carries TRBV5-1 and TRBJ2-3, with 10 bases aligning to TRBD2. The CDR3 contains 15 residues. Looked up from germline, CDR1 is SGHRS and CDR2 is YFSETQ. V lost 7 bases to trimming and J lost 3 bases; unmatched junction nucleotides: 8. The CDR3: CASGRTSGRTDTQYF. In DNA, the CDR3 is TGCGCCAGCGGCCGGACTAGCGGTAGGACAGATACGCAGTATTTT.

The chain has TRBV28 and TRBJ2-7, with 8 bases aligning to TRBD2. CDR3 length: 16 residues. Germline V CDR1 and CDR2: MDHEN, SYDVKM. Losses at the gene ends were 9 bases for V and 4 bases for J; bases not matched to a gene: 17. CDR3 nucleotide sequence: TGTGCCAGTTTTCGCGGCGGGAGGTCCGTTTTGTACGAGCAGTACTTC. Amino acids: CASFRGGRSVLYEQYF. Variable domain in full (rest from reference TRBV28 and TRBJ2-7): DVKVTQSSRYLVKRTGEKVFLECVQDMDHENMFWYRQDPGLGLRLIYFSYDVKMKEKGDIPEGYSVSREKKERFSLILESASTNQTSMYLCASFRGGRSVLYEQYFGPGTRLTVT.

This clone was picked up a small number of times. The V call is TRBV7-9, the J call TRBJ2-1, with 11 bases fitting TRBD2. This CDR3 has 16 amino acids. CDR1 SEHNR and CDR2 FQNEAQ come from the germline V gene (reference sequence). The ends lost 5 bases at V and 7 bases at J; junction bases unmatched: 10. CDR3 coding DNA: TGTGCCAGCAGCACCCGACTAGCGGGATGGGCGAATGAGCAGTTCTTC. It encodes CASSTRLAGWANEQFF.

This clone came up a few times. This chain connects TRBV5-1 to TRBJ1-3; tentatively, D is TRBD1 (5 bases). Germline CDR1 is SGHRS and CDR2 is YFSETQ. The CDR3 extends over 16 amino acids. The V end lost 5 bases, the J end lost 3 bases, and 18 bases lay between the germline ends. CDR3 DNA: TGCGCCAGCAGTCCAGTACGGCAGGGAAATGGAAACACCATATATTTT. This encodes CASSPVRQGNGNTIYF.

With respect to this clone: The same CDR3 is also encoded by other DNA sequences in this sample. The chain uses TRBV30 and TRBJ1-1; 11 bases map to TRBD1. V was pared by 0 bases and J by 4 bases, with 4 bases of the junction left unmatched. The germline gives CDR1 GTSNPN, CDR2 SVGIG (reference sequence). This CDR3 has 15 residues. The CDR3 DNA is TGTGCCTGGAGTGTACGAGGGACAGGGGGCACTGAAGCTTTCTTT. It specifies CAWSVRGTGGTEAFF.

Turning to this clone: The sample holds other DNA sequences that translate to the same CDR3. The genes are TRBV5-1 and TRBJ1-5, with D possibly TRBD1 on 6 matching bases. From germline, CDR1 is SGHRS and CDR2 YFSETQ. The CDR3 sequence is 14 residues long. V gave up 2 bases and J gave up 5 bases, with 11 bases separating them. This CDR3 reads CASSFGGADQPQHF. In nucleotides, the CDR3 is TGCGCCAGCAGCTTTGGGGGGGCGGATCAGCCCCAGCATTTT.

This chain joins TRBV20-1 and TRBJ2-7, with unresolved D. This CDR3 is 11 amino acids long. Germline V gives CDR1 DFQATT, CDR2 SNEGSKA (reference sequence). V was cut by 5 bases and J by 7 bases, with 12 bases left in between. The CDR3 reads CSAEGAIEQYF. The CDR3 nucleotides read TGCAGTGCTGAAGGAGCTATTGAGCAGTACTTC.

The genes are TRBV6-5 and TRBJ2-1; D is possibly TRBD2 (5 bases). The germline V and J ends were trimmed by 4 bases and 11 bases, with 12 bases remaining between them. Germline values: CDR1 MNHEY, CDR2 SVGAGI. The CDR3 spans 12 residues. CDR3 sequence (DNA): TGTGCCAGCAGTTCCTTGGACTTAAAGCAGTTCTTC. Its protein product is CASSSLDLKQFF.

This clone was detected only a few times. The V and J genes are TRBV10-1 and TRBJ2-5; 8 bases map to TRBD2. J gave up 7 bases and V 4 bases, and 5 bases lay outside the gene matches. Germline V gives CDR1 WNHNN, CDR2 SYGVQD (reference sequence). The CDR3 consists of 13 residues. The CDR3: CASSGSGRSTQYF. Here the CDR3 DNA reads TGCGCCAGCAGTGGGAGCGGGAGATCGACCCAGTACTTC.

The chain joins TRBV11-2 to TRBJ1-1, with unresolved D. Germline V gene data show CDR1 as SGHAT and CDR2 as FQNNGV. With 1 base removed from V and 1 base from J, the gap between germline ends came to 4 bases. The CDR3 length is 13 residues. This CDR3 reads CASSLAQNTEAFF. The CDR3 nucleotides read TGTGCCAGCAGCTTAGCACAGAACACTGAAGCTTTCTTT.

This clone was picked up a small number of times. The chain has TRBV2 and TRBJ2-5, with a tentative D call TRBD1 (5 bases). The ends were cut back, 3 bases at V and 5 bases at J, with 16 bases in the middle. This CDR3 is built from 15 residues. CDR1 and CDR2 from the germline V gene are SNHLY and FYNNEI. The CDR3: CASSDMAGNRETQYF. The CDR3 DNA reads TGTGCCAGCAGTGATATGGCAGGGAATCGGGAGACCCAGTACTTC.

The rearrangement uses TRBV7-2 and TRBJ1-1; 9 positions match TRBD1. Germline values: CDR1 SGHTA, CDR2 FQGNSA. Trimming took 4 bases from V and 2 from J; bases not matched to a gene: 8. The CDR3 spans 16 residues. The CDR3 loop reads CASSSYPTGGNTEAFF. The CDR3 DNA follows: TGTGCCAGCAGCTCATACCCGACAGGGGGTAACACTGAAGCTTTCTTT.

Only a few counts were recorded for this clone. The chain couples TRBV28 to TRBJ2-7; D gene uncertain. Germline loops: CDR1 MDHEN, CDR2 SYDVKM. V dropped 8 bases and J dropped 1 base, with 12 bases sitting between them. The CDR3 contains 13 residues. The DNA of the CDR3 is TGTGCCAGCGAAACACCTTATTCCTACGAGCAGTACTTC. Its protein is CASETPYSYEQYF.